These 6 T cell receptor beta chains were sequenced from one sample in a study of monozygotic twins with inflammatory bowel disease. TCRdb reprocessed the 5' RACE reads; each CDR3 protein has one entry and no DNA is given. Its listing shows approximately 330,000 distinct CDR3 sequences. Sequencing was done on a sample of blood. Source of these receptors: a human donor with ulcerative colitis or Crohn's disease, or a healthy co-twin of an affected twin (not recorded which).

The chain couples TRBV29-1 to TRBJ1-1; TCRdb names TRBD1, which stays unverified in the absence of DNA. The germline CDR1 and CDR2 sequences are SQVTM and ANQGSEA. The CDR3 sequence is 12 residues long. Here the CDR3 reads CSVELGTVEAFF.

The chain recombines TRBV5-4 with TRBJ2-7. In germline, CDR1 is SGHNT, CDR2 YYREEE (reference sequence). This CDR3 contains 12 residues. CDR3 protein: CASSTTDFEQYF.

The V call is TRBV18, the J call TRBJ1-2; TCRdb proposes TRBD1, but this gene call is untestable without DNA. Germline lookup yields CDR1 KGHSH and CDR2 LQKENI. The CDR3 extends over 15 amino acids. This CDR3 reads CASSPIQGNGYGYTF.

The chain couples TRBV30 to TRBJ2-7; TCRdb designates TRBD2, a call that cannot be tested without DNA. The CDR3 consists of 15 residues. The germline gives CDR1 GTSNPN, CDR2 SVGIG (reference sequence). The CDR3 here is CAWNKVWREGYEQYF.

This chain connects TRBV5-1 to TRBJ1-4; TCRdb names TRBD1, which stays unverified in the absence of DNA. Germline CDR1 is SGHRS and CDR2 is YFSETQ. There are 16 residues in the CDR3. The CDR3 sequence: CASSRSTGATNEKLFF.

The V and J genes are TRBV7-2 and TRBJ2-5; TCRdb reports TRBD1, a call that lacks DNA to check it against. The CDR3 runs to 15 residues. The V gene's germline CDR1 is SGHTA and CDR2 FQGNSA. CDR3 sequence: CASSTPQGWQETQYF.